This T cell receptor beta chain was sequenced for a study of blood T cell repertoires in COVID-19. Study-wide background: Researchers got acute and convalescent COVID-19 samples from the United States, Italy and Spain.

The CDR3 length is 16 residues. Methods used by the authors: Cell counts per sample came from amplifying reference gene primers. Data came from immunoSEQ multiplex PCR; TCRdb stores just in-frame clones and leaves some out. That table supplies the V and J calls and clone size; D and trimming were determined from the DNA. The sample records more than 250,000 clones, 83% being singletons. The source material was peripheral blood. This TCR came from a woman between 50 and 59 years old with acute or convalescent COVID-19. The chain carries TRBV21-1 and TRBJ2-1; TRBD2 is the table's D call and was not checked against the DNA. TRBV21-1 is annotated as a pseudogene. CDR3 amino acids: CASSKGTSGSYNEQFF. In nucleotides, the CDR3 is TGTGCCAGCAGCAAAGGCACTAGCGGGAGCTACAATGAGCAGTTCTTC.